This T cell receptor (beta chain) stems from a study of T-cell reconstitution after alpha-beta-depleted transplantation in children. Study outcomes and limitations: When one year had passed after transplant, most T-cell counts and diversity came from newly produced T cells.

Construction of the TCRbeta library involved unique molecular identifiers. TCRdb called the PCR reads again in MiXCR, with one record for every CDR3 protein. This table has just over 950,000 distinct CDR3 sequences, about 29% appearing once. The CDR3 has 15 amino acids. Germline V gene sequence: CDR1 SGHRS, CDR2 YFSETQ. V lost 4 bases and J lost 7, with 15 bases in between. On this clonotype: Its target is not known.

The chain is built from TRBV5-1 and TRBJ1-6, with D maybe TRBD1 (5 bases). The material was PBMCs, mostly from graft donor cells, obtained 360 days after TCRalphabeta/CD19-depleted stem cell transplant. The receptor comes from a boy less than two years old who had a stem cell transplant for SCID, so the T cells may come from the graft donor. The CDR3 protein is CASSTAGTGNSPLHF. Written as DNA, the CDR3 is TGCGCCAGCAGCACCGCAGGGACGGGCAATTCACCCCTCCACTTT.